This TCR beta chain was documented in a study of Ad26.COV2.S vaccination and SARS-CoV-2 variants. Study observations and caveats: Similar non-spike TCR breadth was observed in recipients of vaccine and of placebo. Responses of spike-specific T cells (both CD8+ and CD4+) reportedly showed substantial breadth after vaccination.

The repertoire was sequenced with immunoSEQ multiplex PCR; TCRdb's copy has only in-frame clones and lacks some. Among 240,000 or so clones listed, 88% were seen once. Treatment indicated: 15 to 20 received Ad26.COV2.S at low or high dose, single or two shots; roughly five received placebo; per-sample allocation not given. After the first vaccine or placebo injection, samples were drawn on day 63. This Boston cohort included adults aged 18-55 years. Vaccination used an Ad26 vector expressing Wuhan-strain SARS-CoV-2 spike. This clone has a handful of counts. As yet, its antigen is unknown. Trimming removed 4 bases from V and 7 bases from J; junction bases left unmatched: 10. Germline V gives CDR1 MNHEY, CDR2 SVGAGI. This CDR3 is built from 14 residues.

The starting material was peripheral blood, obtained in a trial of Ad26.COV2.S vaccine versus placebo. The J gene is TRBJ2-7, the V gene TRBV6-5; TRBD1 matches at 7 bases. The TCR originated in a person between 18 and 59 years old who received the Ad26.COV2.S COVID-19 vaccine or a placebo. The CDR3 DNA follows: TGTGCCAGCAGTTCCTGGACAGGCTTGGGGGAGCAGTACTTC. It codes for CASSSWTGLGEQYF.